The 30 T cell receptor beta chains reported below all come from one sample, sequenced in a study of T cells after yellow fever vaccination (dated by TCRdb to about 2019). What the treatment or condition label conveys for this sample: live attenuated yellow fever vaccine strain. The receptor library was made with 5' RACE. TCRdb records Illumina HiSeq 2500 as the sequencer. Using fastp at Q25 and MiXCR, TCRdb reprocessed the public reads and kept productive beta chains. Entries that share a CDR3 protein sequence are merged under the most common genes and DNA. In all, the sample holds under 300,000 distinct CDR3 sequences, and about an eighth of those were seen once. Approximately 0.49% of the sample is taken by the ten largest. The input for sequencing was CD4+ T cells sorted from PBMCs, taken 45 days after the yellow fever booster vaccination. Receptor source: a man younger than 45 who received the YFV17D yellow fever vaccine.

This clonotype was counted between two and nine times. V and J are TRBV27 and TRBJ1-2, with D possibly TRBD1 on 5 matching bases. Trimming pared 3 bases from V and 6 bases from J, leaving 17 bases between. Germline CDR1 is MNHEY and CDR2 is SMNVEV (reference sequence). The CDR3 runs 15 residues. CDR3 protein: CASSFEGLEGNGYTF. The CDR3 nucleotides read TGTGCCAGCAGTTTCGAGGGTTTGGAGGGGAATGGCTACACCTTC.

V gene TRBV7-8 combines with J gene TRBJ2-5, with D tentatively TRBD2 (6 bases). CDR3 length: 20 residues. Trimming stripped 0 bases from V and 3 bases from J, with 26 bases between. Germline V gene data show CDR1 as SGHVS and CDR2 as FQNEAQ. This CDR3 is CASSLAHEDHTAGKKETQYF. In DNA form, the CDR3 reads TGTGCCAGCAGCTTAGCGCACGAGGACCACACCGCGGGGAAAAAAGAGACCCAGTACTTC.

This clonotype showed up just a few times. This chain joins TRBV7-6 and TRBJ2-5, with D unresolved. Trimming pared 2 bases from V and 2 bases from J, leaving 12 bases between. This CDR3 spans 15 amino acids. Germline values: CDR1 SGHVS, CDR2 FNYEAQ. For the CDR3, the DNA is TGTGCCAGCAGCTTAAGGATCGGGCGACAAGAGACCCAGTACTTC. It encodes CASSLRIGRQETQYF. Full variable domain (remainder filled in from reference TRBV7-6 and TRBJ2-5): GAGVSQSPRYKVTKRGQDVALRCDPISGHVSLYWYRQALGQGPEFLTYFNYEAQQDKSGLPNDRFSAERPEGSISTLTIQRTEQRDSAMYRCASSLRIGRQETQYFGPGTRLLVL.

This chain uses TRBV2 with TRBJ2-5; D ambiguous. The CDR3 extends over 15 amino acids. The germline gives CDR1 SNHLY, CDR2 FYNNEI. Trimming stripped 6 bases from V and 2 bases from J, with 16 bases between. The CDR3 spells CASSGGRQPQETQYF. The DNA for the CDR3 is TGTGCCAGCAGCGGCGGAAGGCAGCCGCAAGAGACCCAGTACTTC.

This clonotype was observed a few times. The chain links TRBV27 to TRBJ1-1, with TRBD1 as a possible D gene (6 bases). CDR1 and CDR2 from the germline V gene are MNHEY and SMNVEV (reference sequence). The ends were cut back, 2 bases at V and 0 bases at J, with 13 bases in the middle. This CDR3 is built from 16 residues. The CDR3 spells CASSLRTATMNTEAFF. The CDR3 region has the DNA TGTGCCAGCAGTTTACGGACAGCCACCATGAACACTGAAGCTTTCTTT.

The chain couples TRBV7-2 to TRBJ2-3; a weak D match, TRBD1 (5 bases). V dropped 2 bases and J dropped 1 base, with 13 bases sitting between them. Germline V gene sequence: CDR1 SGHTA, CDR2 FQGNSA. This CDR3 spans 16 amino acids. Here the CDR3 reads CASSLRPRVGTDTQYF. In DNA, the CDR3 is TGTGCCAGCAGCTTAAGACCCAGGGTTGGCACAGATACGCAGTATTTT.

The chain recombines TRBV5-1 with TRBJ2-7, with D maybe TRBD2 (5 bases). Trimming removed 0 bases at V and 7 bases at J, with 11 bases between. This CDR3 contains 13 residues. Looked up from germline, CDR1 is SGHRS and CDR2 is YFSETQ. CDR3 DNA: TGCGCCAGCAGCTTGGATCCGGGCGGGGAGCAGTACTTC. It is translated as CASSLDPGGEQYF.

The CDR3 here is CASSRSWINEQFF. The CDR3 DNA reads TGTGCCAGCAGCCGATCATGGATCAATGAGCAGTTCTTC. The chain is built from TRBV7-2 and TRBJ2-1, with D uncertain. The CDR3 runs to 13 residues. The germline V gene encodes CDR1 SGHTA and CDR2 FQGNSA. Trimming removed 5 bases at V and 6 bases at J, with 11 bases between.

Only one count was recorded for this clonotype. J is TRBJ1-1 and V is TRBV19; 7 positions match TRBD1. The ends lost 8 bases at V and 5 bases at J; junction bases unmatched: 14. The germline V gene has CDR1 LNHDA and CDR2 SQIVND (reference sequence). This CDR3 has 15 residues. The CDR3 reads CASFGEGALGTEAFF. In DNA form, the CDR3 reads TGTGCCAGTTTCGGAGAGGGGGCTTTAGGTACTGAAGCTTTCTTT.

Only a few counts were recorded for this clonotype. As DNA, the CDR3 is TGTGCCAGCAGCCAAAGTCCGGGACAGAACTACGAGCAGTACTTC. Encoded protein: CASSQSPGQNYEQYF. The chain recombines TRBV3-1 with TRBJ2-7; the match to TRBD1 covers 7 bases. The V gene's germline CDR1 is LGHDT and CDR2 YNNKEL (reference sequence). V shed 2 bases, J shed 3 bases, and the junction held 7 bases outside the gene matches. There are 15 residues in the CDR3.

About this clonotype itself: This sequence may be a read error, since a much larger clone differs from it by one base. The chain combines TRBV6-6 with TRBJ2-1; unclear D gene. The V end was cut by 2 bases, the J end by 3 bases, with 2 bases between. From germline, CDR1 is MNHNY and CDR2 SVGAGI (reference sequence). The CDR3 contains 12 residues. The DNA of the CDR3 is TGTGCCAGCAGTTACAACTACAATGAGCAGTTCTTC. It yields the protein CASSYNYNEQFF.

The chain employs TRBV29-1 and TRBJ1-1; tentative D call: TRBD1 (6 bases). Trimming stripped 7 bases from V and 1 base from J, with 16 bases between. The germline V gene has CDR1 SQVTM and CDR2 ANQGSEA. The CDR3 extends over 14 amino acids. CDR3 sequence (DNA): TGCAGCGCAAAACAGGGCTGGGGGAACACTGAAGCTTTCTTT. Amino acids: CSAKQGWGNTEAFF.

This clonotype was seen ten or more times. The chain is built from TRBV29-1 and TRBJ2-3; TRBD2 is a possible D gene (6 bases). Germline-derived CDR1 and CDR2 are SQVTM and ANQGSEA. There are 14 residues in the CDR3. V was cut by 7 bases and J by 1 base, with 15 bases left in between. The CDR3 is CSALTRGGTDTQYF. In DNA, the CDR3 is TGCAGCGCCCTGACTAGAGGGGGCACAGATACGCAGTATTTT.

The chain has TRBV20-1 and TRBJ1-1, with unresolved D. This CDR3 spans 11 amino acids. Germline CDR1 reads DFQATT; CDR2 reads SNEGSKA (reference sequence). V was trimmed by 3 bases and J by 6 bases, leaving 8 bases between them. The CDR3 DNA is TGCAGTGCTAGGCAGGAATCTGAAGCTTTCTTT. This gives the protein CSARQESEAFF.

This CDR3 reads CSATEAGGEGETQYF. In DNA form, the CDR3 reads TGCAGTGCTACGGAAGCGGGAGGCGAGGGGGAGACCCAGTACTTC. The genes are TRBV20-1 and TRBJ2-5, with 9 bases that match TRBD2. CDR1 is DFQATT and CDR2 is SNEGSKA in the germline V gene (reference sequence). With V trimmed by 4 bases and J by 5 bases, 11 bases remained unmatched. This CDR3 has 15 residues.

This clonotype has just a few counts. J is TRBJ2-7 and V is TRBV14; no clear D gene. Germline V lookup: CDR1 SGHDN, CDR2 FVKESK. V was shortened by 0 bases and J by 3 bases, with 15 bases between the two germline ends. The CDR3 is made up of 16 amino acids. The CDR3, as DNA: TGTGCCAGCAGCCAAGACGCAGGCAGGTTCATCTACGAGCAGTACTTC. Residues: CASSQDAGRFIYEQYF.

Of note for this clonotype: A much larger clonotype is one base distant, so this may be a read error. The chain is built from TRBV20-1 and TRBJ2-1; TRBD2 agrees at 9 bases. V gave up 6 bases and J gave up 4 bases; unmatched junction bases: 19. Germline CDR1 DFQATT, CDR2 SNEGSKA (reference sequence). The CDR3 is 18 residues long. The CDR3 DNA follows: TGCAGTGCCCCCGAGGGGCTCAGAAGAACTAGCGGGTACAATGAGCAGTTCTTC. Translation: CSAPEGLRRTSGYNEQFF.

In its sample, this clonotype was seen many times. The rearrangement joins TRBV6-5 to TRBJ1-5; D not resolved. In germline, CDR1 is MNHEY, CDR2 SVGAGI. This CDR3 region has 15 residues. Trimming took off 6 bases at V and 5 bases at J, with 17 bases between the two ends. CDR3 loop: CASRPKARKDQPQHF. In DNA form, the CDR3 reads TGTGCCAGCAGACCTAAAGCCAGGAAAGATCAGCCCCAGCATTTT.

This clonotype has a handful of counts. The V call is TRBV7-6, the J call TRBJ2-2; the D is unclear. The germline V gene encodes CDR1 SGHVS and CDR2 FNYEAQ. The CDR3 spans 14 residues. The V and J ends lost 1 base and 6 bases respectively, with 9 bases between them. The CDR3 nucleotides are TGTGCCAGCAGCTTAGGGACGGGCCCCGGGGAGCTGTTTTTT. It codes for CASSLGTGPGELFF.

This clonotype occurred a few times. The rearrangement links TRBV7-4 to TRBJ2-7; 7 nucleotides match TRBD2. From germline, CDR1 is SGHVT and CDR2 SQSDAQ. The CDR3 totals 16 residues. Trimming at V came to 1 base and at J to 0 bases, leaving 6 bases not matched to a gene. CDR3 protein: CASSLGDGGSSYEQYF. The CDR3 region has the DNA TGTGCCAGCAGCTTAGGGGACGGGGGGAGCTCCTACGAGCAGTACTTC.

This clonotype turned up a few times. The V gene is TRBV27, the J gene TRBJ2-1; D is perhaps TRBD2 (6 bases). The CDR3 length is 15 residues. Germline V CDR1 and CDR2: MNHEY, SMNVEV (reference sequence). The V end lost 9 bases, the J end lost 7 bases, and 22 bases lay between the germline ends. The CDR3 sequence is CASWGAGLPGNEQFF. The CDR3 nucleotides are TGTGCCAGTTGGGGAGCGGGCCTCCCGGGGAATGAGCAGTTCTTC.

The chain combines TRBV5-1 with TRBJ2-5; 11 nucleotides match TRBD2. Trimming removed 1 base from V and 4 bases from J; junction bases left unmatched: 6. Germline CDR1 is SGHRS and CDR2 is YFSETQ. This CDR3 contains 16 residues. CDR3 in amino acids: CASSLNLAGGVETQYF. The CDR3 DNA reads TGCGCCAGCAGCTTGAACCTAGCGGGAGGTGTAGAGACCCAGTACTTC.

The rearrangement joins TRBV5-1 to TRBJ2-3; 7 bases match TRBD1. The CDR3 loop spans 15 amino acids. CDR1 SGHRS and CDR2 YFSETQ come from the germline V gene. The ends lost 2 bases at V and 4 bases at J; junction bases unmatched: 7. CDR3 nucleotides: TGCGCCAGCAGCTTCGGAGACAGGGACGCAGATACGCAGTATTTT. This sequence encodes CASSFGDRDADTQYF.

The CDR3 spells CASTTGGREETQYF. The CDR3 DNA follows: TGTGCCAGCACCACGGGGGGAAGGGAAGAGACCCAGTACTTC. The gene calls are TRBV5-4 and TRBJ2-5; 7 bases are a match to TRBD2. This CDR3 contains 14 residues. Per the germline V gene, CDR1 is SGHNT and CDR2 is YYREEE (reference sequence). The V gene end was trimmed by 6 bases and the J gene end by 3 bases; junction bases not matched to a gene: 8. Drawing the rest from reference TRBV5-4 and TRBJ2-5, the complete variable domain is ETGVTQSPTHLIKTRGQQVTLRCSSQSGHNTVSWYQQALGQGPQFIFQYYREEENGRGNFPPRFSGLQFPNYSSELNVNALELDDSALYLCASTTGGREETQYFGPGTRLLVL.

This clonotype has a handful of counts. This chain connects TRBV12-3 or TRBV12-4 to TRBJ2-7; D call uncertain. Trimming took 5 bases from V and 9 from J, leaving 17 bases between them. The CDR3 consists of 13 residues. The CDR3 DNA follows: TGTGCCAGCAGTGCCGGTACCGGTACCGGGCAGTACTTC. Translated: CASSAGTGTGQYF.

Ten or more counts support this clonotype. This rearrangement joins TRBV18 to TRBJ2-7; D is ambiguous. This CDR3 has 14 amino acids. The ends were cut back, 3 bases at V and 0 bases at J, with 9 bases in the middle. The V gene's germline CDR1 is KGHSH and CDR2 LQKENI. This chain's CDR3 is CASSPAVGSYEQYF. CDR3 sequence (DNA): TGTGCCAGCTCACCTGCAGTCGGCTCCTACGAGCAGTACTTC. The entire variable domain, with the rest obtained from reference TRBV18 and TRBJ2-7, is as follows: NAGVMQNPRHLVRRRGQEARLRCSPMKGHSHVYWYRQLPEEGLKFMVYLQKENIIDESGMPKERFSAEFPKEGPSILRIQQVVRGDSAAYFCASSPAVGSYEQYFGPGTRLTVT.

Ten or more counts support this clonotype. This chain uses TRBV20-1 with TRBJ1-2; perhaps TRBD1 as D (6 bases). Trimming took off 5 bases at V and 10 bases at J, with 23 bases between the two ends. Germline-derived CDR1 and CDR2 are DFQATT and SNEGSKA (reference sequence). The CDR3 totals 14 residues. CDR3 residues: CSAQNPTRTEFYTF. For the CDR3, the DNA is TGCAGTGCTCAAAACCCTACCCGGACAGAATTCTACACCTTC.

The V call is TRBV20-1, the J call TRBJ2-1, with TRBD2 matching over 8 bases. The CDR3 runs 15 residues. Trimming cost V 3 bases and J 9 bases; bases outside gene matches: 13. Germline loops: CDR1 DFQATT, CDR2 SNEGSKA (reference sequence). The CDR3 DNA follows: TGCAGTGCTAGTCGCGGTAGCGGGATTTCCCTTGAGCAGTTCTTC. This codes for CSASRGSGISLEQFF.

This clonotype was recorded a few times. V and J are TRBV4-2 and TRBJ2-5; TRBD2 aligns across 13 bases. This CDR3 region has 16 residues. Per germline, CDR1 LGHNA and CDR2 YNFKEQ. J lost 0 bases, V lost 5 bases, and 3 bases had no gene match. For the CDR3, the DNA is TGTGCCAGCAGCTCGGGACTAGCGGGAAACCAAGAGACCCAGTACTTC. Translated: CASSSGLAGNQETQYF.

This clonotype was counted at least ten times. This chain joins TRBV7-2 and TRBJ1-2, with a possible D match to TRBD1 (5 bases). Trimming took 5 bases from V and 1 from J, leaving 8 bases between them. The CDR3 contains 13 residues. The germline V gene encodes CDR1 SGHTA and CDR2 FQGNSA. CDR3 sequence (DNA): TGTGCCAGCAGCCCTGACAGTAACTATGGCTACACCTTC. Encoded protein: CASSPDSNYGYTF.